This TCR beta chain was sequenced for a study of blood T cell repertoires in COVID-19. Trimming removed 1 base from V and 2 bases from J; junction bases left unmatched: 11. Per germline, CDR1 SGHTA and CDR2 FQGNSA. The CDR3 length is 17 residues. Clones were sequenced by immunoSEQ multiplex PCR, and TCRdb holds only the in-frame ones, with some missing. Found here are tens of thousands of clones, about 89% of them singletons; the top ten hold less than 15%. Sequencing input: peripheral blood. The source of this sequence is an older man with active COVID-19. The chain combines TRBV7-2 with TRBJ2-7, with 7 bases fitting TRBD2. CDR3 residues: CASSLGGLGVFTYEQYF. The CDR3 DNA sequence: TGTGCCAGCAGCTTAGGAGGACTAGGGGTCTTTACCTACGAGCAGTACTTC.